The 7 T cell receptor beta chains below were found in one sample sequenced in a study of T cells expressing NK-cell markers. TCRdb re-called the 5' RACE reads and gives one entry per CDR3 protein, without DNA. The sample has around 100,000 distinct CDR3 sequences, and its top ten clones hold approximately 18%. Sequenced sample: blood T cells: a sorted CD56 or NKG2C T cell subset, CD4+ or CD8+ T cells, or bulk PBMC T cells (not recorded which). All receptors derive from a woman between 18 and 75 years old in good health.

The chain couples TRBV27 to TRBJ2-7. CDR3 length: 12 amino acids. In germline, CDR1 is MNHEY, CDR2 SMNVEV (reference sequence). The CDR3 region is CASSSNGNEQYF.

The chain carries TRBV5-4 and TRBJ2-5. The CDR3 sequence is 11 residues long. CDR1 is SGHNT, CDR2 YYREEE, per germline (reference sequence). The CDR3 sequence: CASSDQETQYF. Looking up the rest from reference TRBV5-4 and TRBJ2-5 gives the full variable domain: ETGVTQSPTHLIKTRGQQVTLRCSSQSGHNTVSWYQQALGQGPQFIFQYYREEENGRGNFPPRFSGLQFPNYSSELNVNALELDDSALYLCASSDQETQYFGPGTRLLVL.

The rearrangement joins TRBV7-9 to TRBJ1-2; TCRdb picks TRBD1, but there is no DNA to check that call. The CDR3 extends over 14 amino acids. CDR1 and CDR2 (germline): SEHNR, FQNEAQ (reference sequence). This CDR3 reads CASSLVPENYGYTF.

This sequence joins TRBV28 and TRBJ2-1; TCRdb's D call, TRBD2, is unchecked because there is no DNA. From germline, CDR1 is MDHEN and CDR2 SYDVKM. The CDR3 spans 12 residues. CDR3 sequence reads: CTSSSGVGEQFF.

The gene calls are TRBV20-1 and TRBJ2-5; TCRdb's D call of TRBD1 is untestable without DNA. Per germline, CDR1 DFQATT and CDR2 SNEGSKA (reference sequence). The CDR3 sequence is 14 residues long. CDR3 protein: CSARQPVPEETQYF.

V and J are TRBV20-1 and TRBJ2-1; TCRdb lists TRBD2, though no DNA is available to test this call. The CDR3 length is 13 residues. CDR1 DFQATT and CDR2 SNEGSKA come from the germline V gene (reference sequence). CDR3 in amino acids: CSARRGLAFEQFF.

This chain joins TRBV29-1 and TRBJ2-7. There are 11 residues in the CDR3. The V gene's germline CDR1 is SQVTM and CDR2 ANQGSEA. The CDR3: CSVATGYEQYF.